This T cell receptor (beta chain) was recorded in a study of beta chain features in type 1 diabetes. General observations from the study: Patients' naive, central memory and regulatory TCRB repertoires appeared more alike than those of healthy donors. VDJ junctions from type 1 diabetes patients carried fewer insertions and larger deletions. The study found moderately but significantly shorter TCRB CDR3s in all four CD4+ subsets of Type 1 diabetes patients.

Germline V gene sequence: CDR1 SGHDN, CDR2 FVKESK. The CDR3 extends over 14 amino acids. Trimming cost V 4 bases and J 0 bases, with 9 bases left between them. The sequenced template was cDNA made from the entire isolated RNA. Assay used: immunoSEQ multiplex PCR; TCRdb lists only in-frame clones, some missing. The sample has hundreds of thousands of clones; about an eighth are singletons. By way of CD45RO/CCR7/CD25/CD127/CD95/CD27, the CD4+ regulatory, stem cell-like memory, central memory and naive cells were sorted. Purities in excess of 95% were seen in all sorted populations. This clone occurred a few times. The antigen is undetermined. Additional DNA sequences in this sample encode the identical CDR3.

The origin of this receptor is a man aged 18-30 years with type 1 diabetes. The V and J genes are TRBV14 and TRBJ1-1; D remains ambiguous. Sequences were obtained from naive CD4+ T cells from blood. This CDR3 reads CASSPRLVNTEAFF. DNA for the CDR3: TGTGCCAGCAGCCCGAGACTGGTGAACACTGAAGCTTTCTTT.